The sequence of this T cell receptor (beta chain) was determined in a study of shared clonotypes between healthy human individuals. V shed 3 bases and J 5 bases; nucleotides not matched to a gene: 8. This CDR3 has 15 residues. Germline CDR1 reads SGDLS; CDR2 reads YYNGEE. Method: immunoSEQ multiplex PCR; TCRdb's copy keeps in-frame clones and lacks some. The sample yields around 1,100,000 clones, approximately 80% seen once. The source of this sequence is a man younger than 35 in good health. Some clones in this sample may be carry-over from other donors' samples. Source material: memory CD4+ T cells from PBMCs. Subset given: CD45RA-negative fraction. The V gene is TRBV9, the J gene TRBJ1-1; 9 positions agree with TRBD1. In DNA, the CDR3 is TGTGCCAGCAGCGCTCTGGGACAGGGTGGTACTGAAGCTTTCTTT. It encodes CASSALGQGGTEAFF.